This TCR beta chain was sequenced in a study of T-cell memory formation after mild COVID-19. Germline V gene data show CDR1 as ENHRY and CDR2 as SYGVKD. CDR3 length: 14 amino acids. Trimming removed 6 bases from V and 3 bases from J, with 12 bases in between. The study, taken as a whole, reports: Pre-infection memory showed some responding clones, and this suggested that cross-reactive memory joined. For contracting clones, CD4+ ones sat mainly in CM and EM, CD8+ in EMRA.

Worth noting for this clonotype: Its antigen is unknown.

Barcoded TCR alpha and TCR beta cDNA libraries with UMIs came from 5'RACE using constant-segment primers. TCRdb re-analysed the 5' RACE reads in MiXCR, keeping a single row per CDR3 protein. The sample has 300,000 to 400,000 distinct CDR3 sequences, 14% seen once. The sequenced sample consisted of PBMCs or a T cell subset sorted from them (not recorded which). J is TRBJ2-1 and V is TRBV10-3, with D unresolved. The source is a man aged 18-30 years who had mild COVID-19 (a few samples of this study predate the infection). Cell type and time point are not known. The CDR3 protein is CAISSALGYNEQFF. The CDR3 nucleotides read TGTGCCATCAGCTCGGCCCTAGGCTACAATGAGCAGTTCTTC.